Listed below are T cell receptor beta chains from one sample, sequenced in a study of CD8 T cells in ankylosing spondylitis. TCRdb recomputed calls from the 5' RACE reads with MiXCR, one row per CDR3 protein. The sample has about 330,000 distinct CDR3 sequences, 6.5% to 10% seen once. Sequences were obtained from blood, either unsorted or a sorted T cell fraction (not recorded which). These receptors were collected from a male donor with ankylosing spondylitis. Both conserved end residues are part of each CDR3. Each record gives: clone size, J gene, D gene, V gene, CDR3 DNA, CDR3 protein. The D gene is left open where the match is weak. Size is stated for part of the rows, as once, few or many counts, or as a class when the clone is expanded.

clone size: few
J gene: TRBJ2-5
D gene: TRBD2
V gene: TRBV15
CDR3 DNA: TGTGCCATCTCTGTGGGACTAGCTAGGGCGGAGACCCAGTACTTC
CDR3 protein: CAISVGLARAETQYF

clone size: .
J gene: TRBJ1-1
D gene: TRBD1
V gene: TRBV29-1
CDR3 DNA: TGCAGCGTTGGACAGGGCGACAACACTGAAGCTTTCTTT
CDR3 protein: CSVGQGDNTEAFF

clone size: few
J gene: TRBJ2-2
D gene: .
V gene: TRBV10-1
CDR3 DNA: TGCGCCAGCAGTCCGACTGGCTTGGAGACCGGGGAGCTGTTTTTT
CDR3 protein: CASSPTGLETGELFF

clone size: .
J gene: TRBJ2-2
D gene: .
V gene: TRBV7-2
CDR3 DNA: TGTGCCAGCAGCTTGGTAGCTGACACCGGGGAGCTGTTTTTT
CDR3 protein: CASSLVADTGELFF

clone size: few
J gene: TRBJ2-7
D gene: .
V gene: TRBV5-1
CDR3 DNA: TGCGCCAGCAGCTTGAGGCACCCAACCTACGAGCAGTACTTC
CDR3 protein: CASSLRHPTYEQYF

clone size: few
J gene: TRBJ1-6
D gene: .
V gene: TRBV5-6
CDR3 DNA: TGTGCCAGCAGCGACCGCGCGGGGTATAATTCACCCCTCCACTTT
CDR3 protein: CASSDRAGYNSPLHF

clone size: .
J gene: TRBJ2-7
D gene: .
V gene: TRBV20-1
CDR3 DNA: TGCAGTGCTAGGAGACAGGGAGGAATCTACGAGCAGTACTTC
CDR3 protein: CSARRQGGIYEQYF

clone size: many
J gene: TRBJ2-7
D gene: TRBD2
V gene: TRBV27
CDR3 DNA: TGTGCCAGCAGTTTGGGGTCTAGCGGCGAGCAGTACTTC
CDR3 protein: CASSLGSSGEQYF

clone size: .
J gene: TRBJ2-7
D gene: TRBD2
V gene: TRBV20-1
CDR3 DNA: TGCAGTGCAACCCAGCGGGAGTCCGCCTACGAGCAGTACTTC
CDR3 protein: CSATQRESAYEQYF

clone size: few
J gene: TRBJ2-4
D gene: .
V gene: TRBV29-1
CDR3 DNA: TGCAGCGTTGCTGGGACCAATTACGACGCCAAAAACATTCAGTACTTC
CDR3 protein: CSVAGTNYDAKNIQYF

clone size: .
J gene: TRBJ2-1
D gene: TRBD1
V gene: TRBV4-1
CDR3 DNA: TGCGCCGGCAGCCAAGGACAGGGATGGGACAATGAGCAGTTCTTC
CDR3 protein: CAGSQGQGWDNEQFF

clone size: few
J gene: TRBJ1-2
D gene: .
V gene: TRBV2
CDR3 DNA: TGTGCCAGCAGTGAGGTACAATCGGGTTCTCGCTACACCTTC
CDR3 protein: CASSEVQSGSRYTF

clone size: few
J gene: TRBJ2-7
D gene: .
V gene: TRBV11-1
CDR3 DNA: TGTGCCAGCAGCGGCGGGACTCGTCTATACGAGCAGTACTTC
CDR3 protein: CASSGGTRLYEQYF

clone size: .
J gene: TRBJ2-5
D gene: .
V gene: TRBV4-1
CDR3 DNA: TGCGCCAGCAGCCCCAAGGACGGAGAAGAGACCCAGTACTTC
CDR3 protein: CASSPKDGEETQYF

clone size: few
J gene: TRBJ1-1
D gene: .
V gene: TRBV5-1
CDR3 DNA: TGCGCCAGCAGGTCCAGGGGATATGAAGCTTTCTTT
CDR3 protein: CASRSRGYEAFF

clone size: few
J gene: TRBJ2-7
D gene: .
V gene: TRBV10-3
CDR3 DNA: TGTGCCATCAGAGGACTGAGCTACGAGCAGTACTTC
CDR3 protein: CAIRGLSYEQYF

clone size: few
J gene: TRBJ2-5
D gene: .
V gene: TRBV6-1
CDR3 DNA: TGTGCCAGCAGGCCCCAGGGGAGGGAGACCCAGTACTTC
CDR3 protein: CASRPQGRETQYF

clone size: .
J gene: TRBJ1-1
D gene: .
V gene: TRBV3-1
CDR3 DNA: TGTGCCAGCAGCCCTCCTAGTGGCCTTGAAGCTTTCTTT
CDR3 protein: CASSPPSGLEAFF

clone size: many
J gene: TRBJ1-2
D gene: .
V gene: TRBV5-6
CDR3 DNA: TGTGCCAGCAGCCCTGACGGACGTGGCTACACCTTC
CDR3 protein: CASSPDGRGYTF

clone size: few
J gene: TRBJ2-7
D gene: TRBD2
V gene: TRBV12-3/TRBV12-4
CDR3 DNA: TGTGCCAGCAGTCTGGGGAGCGGGAACTACGAGCAGTACTTC
CDR3 protein: CASSLGSGNYEQYF

clone size: few
J gene: TRBJ2-2
D gene: TRBD1
V gene: TRBV5-1
CDR3 DNA: TGCGCCAGCAGCCCCAGGACAGGGATACAAGGCACCGGGGAGCTGTTTTTT
CDR3 protein: CASSPRTGIQGTGELFF

clone size: .
J gene: TRBJ2-7
D gene: TRBD1
V gene: TRBV3-1
CDR3 DNA: TGTGCCAGCAGCCATCCGGGGGGACAGGGGGCCTACGAGCAGTACTTC
CDR3 protein: CASSHPGGQGAYEQYF

clone size: .
J gene: TRBJ2-3
D gene: .
V gene: TRBV9
CDR3 DNA: TGTGCCAGCAGCCGGTCGGGCACAGATACGCAGTATTTT
CDR3 protein: CASSRSGTDTQYF

clone size: many
J gene: TRBJ1-2
D gene: .
V gene: TRBV6-5
CDR3 DNA: TGTGCCAGCAGTTTGGGAAGGACGGAGGCCGGCTACACCTTC
CDR3 protein: CASSLGRTEAGYTF

clone size: many
J gene: TRBJ2-1
D gene: .
V gene: TRBV14
CDR3 DNA: TGTGCCAGCAGCCAAGGACGGGTCAATGAGCAGTTCTTC
CDR3 protein: CASSQGRVNEQFF

clone size: few
J gene: TRBJ2-3
D gene: TRBD2
V gene: TRBV29-1
CDR3 DNA: TGCAGCGCGGGACTAGCGGCTAGCACAGATACGCAGTATTTT
CDR3 protein: CSAGLAASTDTQYF